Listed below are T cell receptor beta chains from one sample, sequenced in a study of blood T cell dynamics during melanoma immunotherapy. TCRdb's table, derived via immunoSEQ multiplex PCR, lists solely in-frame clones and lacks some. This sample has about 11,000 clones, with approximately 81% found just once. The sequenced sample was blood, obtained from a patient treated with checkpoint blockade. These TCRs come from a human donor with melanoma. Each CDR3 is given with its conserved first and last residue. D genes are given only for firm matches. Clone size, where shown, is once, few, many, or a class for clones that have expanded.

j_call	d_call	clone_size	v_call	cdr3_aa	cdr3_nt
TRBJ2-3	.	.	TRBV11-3	CASSRRTELDTQYF	TGTGCCAGCAGCCGAAGGACAGAGCTAGATACGCAGTATTTT
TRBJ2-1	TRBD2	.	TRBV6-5	CASRQKRGGYNEQFF	TGTGCCAGCAGACAGAAGCGGGGCGGGTACAATGAGCAGTTCTTC
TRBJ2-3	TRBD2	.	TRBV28	CASGRLAGQYF	TGTGCCAGCGGTCGACTAGCAGGGCAGTATTTT
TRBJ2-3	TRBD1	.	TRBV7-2	CASSSRLTGKGTDTQYF	TGTGCCAGCAGCTCCCGCCTGACAGGGAAGGGCACAGATACGCAGTATTTT
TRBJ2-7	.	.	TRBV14	CASSRIRGLFAYEQYF	TGTGCCAGCAGCCGTATTCGTGGCCTATTTGCTTACGAGCAGTACTTC
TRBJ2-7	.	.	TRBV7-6	CASSLAGGDEQYF	TGTGCCAGCAGCCTGGCCGGTGGCGACGAGCAGTACTTC
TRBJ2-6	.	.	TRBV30	CAWSRGYRTGANVLTF	TGTGCCTGGTCGAGGGGGTATAGAACTGGGGCCAACGTCCTGACTTTC
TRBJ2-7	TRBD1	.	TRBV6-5	CASTPSQGNEQYF	TGTGCCAGCACCCCTTCACAGGGGAACGAGCAGTACTTC
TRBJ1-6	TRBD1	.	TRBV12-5	CASGTDRGTYNSPLHF	TGTGCTAGTGGGACCGACAGGGGGACCTATAATTCACCCCTCCACTTT
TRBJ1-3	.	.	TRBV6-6	CASIVGGGGNTIYF	TGTGCCAGCATAGTGGGGGGAGGTGGAAACACCATATATTTT
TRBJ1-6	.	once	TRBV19	CASSLDRFNSPLHF	TGTGCCAGTAGCCTCGACAGGTTTAATTCACCCCTCCACTTT
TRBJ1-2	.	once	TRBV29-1	CSVETNYGYTF	TGCAGCGTTGAAACCAACTATGGCTACACCTTC
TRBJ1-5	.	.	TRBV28	CASRSGGILNQPQHF	TGTGCCAGCAGATCGGGGGGGATCCTCAATCAGCCCCAGCATTTT
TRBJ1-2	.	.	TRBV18	CASSLDSYYGYTF	TGTGCCAGCTCACTAGACAGCTACTATGGCTACACCTTC
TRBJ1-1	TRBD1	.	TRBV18	CASSPGTAKEAFF	TGTGCCAGCTCACCCGGGACAGCCAAGGAAGCTTTCTTT
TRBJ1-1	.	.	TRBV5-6	CASSFGLEGTEAFF	TGTGCCAGCAGCTTTGGCCTCGAGGGCACTGAAGCTTTCTTT
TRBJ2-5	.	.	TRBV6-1	CASSEELAGTQYF	TGTGCCAGCAGTGAAGAACTGGCGGGGACCCAGTACTTC
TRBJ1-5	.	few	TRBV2	CASKVEGNQPQHF	TGTGCCAGCAAGGTGGAGGGCAATCAGCCCCAGCATTTT
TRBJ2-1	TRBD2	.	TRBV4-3	CASSQTHSGGAYNEQFF	TGCGCCAGCAGCCAAACCCATAGCGGGGGGGCTTACAATGAGCAGTTCTTC
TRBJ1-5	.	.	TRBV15	CATSRVNQPQHF	TGTGCCACCAGCAGAGTGAATCAGCCCCAGCATTTT
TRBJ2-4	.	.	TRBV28	CASSLTGIAKNIQYF	TGTGCCAGCAGTTTAACAGGGATAGCCAAAAACATTCAGTACTTC
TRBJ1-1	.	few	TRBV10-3	CAISGWGVGEAFF	TGTGCCATCAGTGGATGGGGGGTCGGTGAAGCTTTCTTT
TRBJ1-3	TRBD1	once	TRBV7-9	CASSRETGGTGNTIYF	TGTGCCAGCAGCCGTGAGACAGGGGGCACTGGAAACACCATATATTTT
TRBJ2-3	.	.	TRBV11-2	CASSLETQTDTQYF	TGTGCCAGCAGCTTAGAGACCCAGACAGATACGCAGTATTTT
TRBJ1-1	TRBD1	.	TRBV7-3	CASSPRGGTGGKGTEAFF	TGTGCCAGCAGCCCCCGAGGAGGGACAGGGGGGAAAGGCACTGAAGCTTTCTTT
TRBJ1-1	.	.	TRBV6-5	CASNGGRNTEAFF	TGTGCCAGCAACGGGGGACGGAACACTGAAGCTTTCTTT
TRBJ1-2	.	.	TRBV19	CASSIDSYYGYTF	TGTGCCAGTAGTATAGATTCCTACTATGGCTACACCTTC
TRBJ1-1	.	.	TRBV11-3	CASSLEVGTEAFF	TGTGCCAGCAGCTTAGAAGTAGGCACTGAAGCTTTCTTT
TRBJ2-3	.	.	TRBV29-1	CSVDGREQTSTDTQYF	TGCAGCGTGGACGGTCGTGAGCAAACTAGCACAGATACGCAGTATTTT
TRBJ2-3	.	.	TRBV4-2	CASSQGPAAMDTQYF	TGTGCCAGCAGCCAAGGACCCGCGGCGATGGATACGCAGTATTTT
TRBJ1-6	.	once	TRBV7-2	CASSLGGDGSPLHF	TGTGCCAGCAGCTTGGGAGGGGACGGTTCACCCCTCCACTTT
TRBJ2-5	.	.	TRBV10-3	CAISDGQQETQYF	TGTGCCATCAGCGACGGGCAGCAAGAGACCCAGTACTTC
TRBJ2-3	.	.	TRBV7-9	CASSLAVLETDTQYF	TGTGCCAGCAGCTTAGCGGTATTAGAAACAGATACGCAGTATTTT
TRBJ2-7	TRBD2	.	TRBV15	CATSRDYSGASYEQYF	TGTGCCACCAGCAGAGACTATAGCGGGGCCTCCTACGAGCAGTACTTC
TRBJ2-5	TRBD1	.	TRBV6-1	CASSNAGTGKETQYF	TGTGCCAGCAGTAACGCGGGGACAGGGAAGGAGACCCAGTACTTC
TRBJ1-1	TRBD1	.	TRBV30	CAFDRGGTEAFF	TGTGCCTTCGACAGGGGAGGAACTGAAGCTTTCTTT
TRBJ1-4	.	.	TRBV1	CTSSQGIRRRGRKEKLFF	TGCACCAGCAGCCAAGGGATCCGGAGAAGGGGGCGAAAAGAAAAACTGTTTTTT
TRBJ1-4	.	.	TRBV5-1	CASSPGGAGREKLFF	TGCGCCAGCAGCCCCGGCGGGGCCGGGCGGGAAAAACTGTTTTTT
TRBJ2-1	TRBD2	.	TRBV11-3	CASSARGSGGRNEQFF	TGTGCCAGCAGCGCCCGGGGTAGCGGGGGTCGGAATGAGCAGTTCTTC
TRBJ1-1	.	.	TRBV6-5	CASRQTRVEEAFF	TGTGCCAGCAGACAAACTCGGGTAGAGGAAGCTTTCTTT
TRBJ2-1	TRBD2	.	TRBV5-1	CASSLGTSAYNEQFF	TGCGCCAGCAGCCTCGGGACTAGCGCCTACAATGAGCAGTTCTTC
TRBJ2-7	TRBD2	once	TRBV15	CATSRGGSGGHSYEQYF	TGTGCCACCAGCAGAGGCGGCAGCGGGGGCCACTCCTACGAGCAGTACTTC
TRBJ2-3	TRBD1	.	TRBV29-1	CSTDRGTDTQYF	TGCAGCACCGACAGGGGCACAGATACGCAGTATTTT
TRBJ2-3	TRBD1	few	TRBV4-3	CAALEGGPGDTQYF	TGCGCCGCCCTCGAAGGGGGCCCTGGGGATACGCAGTATTTT
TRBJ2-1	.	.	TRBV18	CASSPDRISYNEQFF	TGTGCCAGCTCACCCGACAGGATCTCCTACAATGAGCAGTTCTTC
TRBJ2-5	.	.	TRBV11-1	CASSLAPGAAETQYF	TGTGCCAGCAGCTTAGCGCCCGGGGCTGCAGAGACCCAGTACTTC
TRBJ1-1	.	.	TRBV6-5	CASSYYGARTEAFF	TGTGCCAGCAGTTACTACGGGGCGCGAACTGAAGCTTTCTTT
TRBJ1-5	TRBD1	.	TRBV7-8	CASSLEGGGQPQHF	TGTGCCAGCAGCTTAGAAGGGGGCGGTCAGCCCCAGCATTTT
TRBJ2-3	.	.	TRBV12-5	CASALGLAGRDTQYF	TGTGCTAGTGCCTTAGGTCTAGCTGGTAGGGATACGCAGTATTTT
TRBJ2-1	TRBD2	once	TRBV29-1	CSVVGRTSGGNEQFF	TGCAGCGTTGTAGGGAGGACTAGCGGAGGGAATGAGCAGTTCTTC
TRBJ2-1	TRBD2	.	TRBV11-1	CASSPDAGGRNEQFF	TGTGCCAGCAGCCCTGATGCGGGGGGGAGGAATGAGCAGTTCTTC
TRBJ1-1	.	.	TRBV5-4	CASSSGGGGTEAFF	TGTGCCAGCAGCTCCGGAGGGGGAGGAACTGAAGCTTTCTTT
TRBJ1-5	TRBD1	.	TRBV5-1	CASSLGTASNQPQHF	TGCGCCAGCAGCCTCGGGACAGCTAGCAATCAGCCCCAGCATTTT
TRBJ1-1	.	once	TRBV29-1	CSVEERQSYTEAFF	TGCAGCGTTGAAGAGCGACAAAGCTACACTGAAGCTTTCTTT
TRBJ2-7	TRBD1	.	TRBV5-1	CASSPLTGGPYEQYF	TGCGCCAGCAGCCCTTTGACAGGGGGCCCCTACGAGCAGTACTTC
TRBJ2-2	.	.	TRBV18	CASSPGITGELFF	TGTGCCAGCTCACCGGGGATTACCGGGGAGCTGTTTTTT
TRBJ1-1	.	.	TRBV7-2	CASSSGPRTEAFF	TGTGCCAGCAGCTCCGGGCCCCGGACTGAAGCTTTCTTT